A selection of T cell receptor beta chains follows, all from one sample in a study of T-cell memory formation after mild COVID-19. TCRdb fed the 5' RACE reads into MiXCR, producing one record per CDR3 protein. The table has about 430,000 distinct CDR3 sequences, less than 25% seen once. Sequencing was performed on PBMCs or a T cell subset sorted from them (not recorded which). Receptors originate from an adult woman who had mild COVID-19 (a few samples of this study predate the infection). Cell type and time point are not known. Both conserved end residues are part of each CDR3. The order of the fields is CDR3 DNA, CDR3 protein, CDR3 length, V gene, D gene, J gene, clone size. A D gene is named only where the DNA matches it firmly. Clone sizes are given selectively: once, few, many, or a class where the clone is expanded.

TGCAGTGCTGCCCCACTCCGGACTAGCGGACCCACAGATACGCAGTATTTT CSAAPLRTSGPTDTQYF 17 TRBV20-1 TRBD2 TRBJ2-3 .
TGTGCCAGCAGCTTAGGGGGGGGACAGGGTCTGTTTTTT CASSLGGGQGLFF 13 TRBV7-8 TRBD1 TRBJ1-4 .
TGTGCCAGCAGCCTGAACAGGGGACGTCAGCCCCAGCATTTT CASSLNRGRQPQHF 14 TRBV7-2 TRBD1 TRBJ1-5 few
TGCAGTGCTAGAGCCCTTGAGTACGAGCAGTACTTC CSARALEYEQYF 12 TRBV20-1 . TRBJ2-7 few
TGCAGCGTTGCTCGGACTAGCGCCTACGAGCAGTACTTC CSVARTSAYEQYF 13 TRBV29-1 TRBD2 TRBJ2-7 few
TGCGCCAGCAGCTTAAGTGAGAGGGCCTACAATGAGCAGTTCTTC CASSLSERAYNEQFF 15 TRBV5-1 . TRBJ2-1 .
TGTGCCTGGAGTCCCCACCGCACAGATACGCAGTATTTT CAWSPHRTDTQYF 13 TRBV30 . TRBJ2-3 few
TGTGCCAGCAGAGGACAGGTCACCGGGGAGCTGTTTTTT CASRGQVTGELFF 13 TRBV2 TRBD1 TRBJ2-2 few
TGCAGCGTTCGGGGGGACACGACCGGGACAAGTTACGAGCAGTACTTC CSVRGDTTGTSYEQYF 16 TRBV29-1 . TRBJ2-7 .
TGTGCCAGCATCCTGAGACTAGCGGGGGCCTCCTACGAGCAGTACTTC CASILRLAGASYEQYF 16 TRBV27 TRBD2 TRBJ2-7 few
TGTGCCAGCAGCTTACGCCAGGGGGGAACCTACAATGAGCAGTTCTTC CASSLRQGGTYNEQFF 16 TRBV7-9 . TRBJ2-1 .
TGTGCCAGCAGCTCTGGAGTTGCTGGAAACACCATATATTTT CASSSGVAGNTIYF 14 TRBV7-9 . TRBJ1-3 few
TGTGCCAGCAGCTTTACTAGCGGGGGGCCCCTCAATGAGCAGTTCTTC CASSFTSGGPLNEQFF 16 TRBV11-2 TRBD2 TRBJ2-1 .
TGCGCCAGCAGCCCTGACCAAAGCTCCTACAATGAGCAGTTCTTC CASSPDQSSYNEQFF 15 TRBV5-1 . TRBJ2-1 .
TGTGCCAGCAGTACAGGGGTCCGGTCTCGCGAAGCTTTCTTT CASSTGVRSREAFF 14 TRBV6-5 TRBD1 TRBJ1-1 .
TGTGCCACCAGCAGAGATATGGTGACGGGGCCGAACACCGGGGAGCTGTTTTTT CATSRDMVTGPNTGELFF 18 TRBV15 . TRBJ2-2 .
TGTGCCAGCAGTTATGCGGGGGATCAGCCCCAGCATTTT CASSYAGDQPQHF 13 TRBV6-6 . TRBJ1-5 few
TGTGCCAGCAGCGCCTTCTATGGCTACACCTTC CASSAFYGYTF 11 TRBV7-9 . TRBJ1-2 few
TGTGCCAGCAGTGGGACGGTGAACTACGAGCAGTACTTC CASSGTVNYEQYF 13 TRBV5-5 . TRBJ2-7 .
TGTGCCAGCATCGTAAACTCCTACGAGCAGTACTTC CASIVNSYEQYF 12 TRBV6-1 . TRBJ2-7 .
TGTGCCAGCAGCTTAGGACGGGACCTGCAGTACTTC CASSLGRDLQYF 12 TRBV7-9 . TRBJ2-7 .
TGCAGCGTTGAAGATCCCCCTTCGGGGAAGTACATTCAGTACTTC CSVEDPPSGKYIQYF 15 TRBV29-1 . TRBJ2-4 few
TGTGCCAGCAGCCAAGGGTTCTATGGCTACACCTTC CASSQGFYGYTF 12 TRBV14 . TRBJ1-2 few